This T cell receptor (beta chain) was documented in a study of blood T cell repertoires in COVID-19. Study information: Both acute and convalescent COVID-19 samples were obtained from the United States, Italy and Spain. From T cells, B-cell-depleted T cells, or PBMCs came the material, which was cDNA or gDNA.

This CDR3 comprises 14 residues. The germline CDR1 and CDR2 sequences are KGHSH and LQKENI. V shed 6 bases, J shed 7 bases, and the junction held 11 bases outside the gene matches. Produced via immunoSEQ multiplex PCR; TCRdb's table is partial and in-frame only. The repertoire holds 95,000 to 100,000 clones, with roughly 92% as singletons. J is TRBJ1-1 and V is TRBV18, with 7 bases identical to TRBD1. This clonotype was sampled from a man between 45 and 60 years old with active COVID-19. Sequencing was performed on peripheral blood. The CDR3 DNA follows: TGTGCCAGCTCCCTACAGGGGAACGAGGGTGAAGCTTTCTTT. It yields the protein CASSLQGNEGEAFF.